These 9 T cell receptor beta chains were all obtained from the same sample, sequenced in a study of patients and donors after allogeneic stem cell transplantation. TCRdb reprocessed the RT-PCR reads with MiXCR, giving one entry per CDR3 protein. The table lists 57,000 or so distinct CDR3 sequences, about 14% of them singletons, with approximately 32% in the top ten. Input material: blood, either unsorted or a sorted T cell fraction (not recorded which). These receptors were collected from a human donor who was either an allogeneic HSCT recipient or a stem cell or donor lymphocyte infusion donor (not recorded which). It is not recorded whose cells these are; they may come from a transplant donor.

The chain carries TRBV6-5 and TRBJ2-7; 10 nucleotides align to TRBD1. From germline, CDR1 is MNHEY and CDR2 SVGAGI. CDR3 length equals 16 residues. With 0 bases clipped from V and 2 bases from J, the junction kept 4 bases outside the gene matches. This chain's CDR3 is CASSYSGTGDPYEQYF. Here the CDR3 DNA reads TGTGCCAGCAGTTACTCGGGGACAGGGGACCCCTACGAGCAGTACTTC.

In its sample, this clonotype was seen a few times. This chain joins TRBV10-3 and TRBJ2-7; D uncertain. CDR1 is ENHRY and CDR2 is SYGVKD in the germline V gene. The CDR3 contains 13 residues. V was clipped by 10 bases and J by 3 bases, with 16 bases between them. This CDR3 is CATTVGALYEQYF. Here the CDR3 DNA reads TGTGCCACTACGGTAGGCGCACTCTACGAGCAGTACTTC.

This clonotype was observed a handful of times. The rearrangement links TRBV12-3 or TRBV12-4 to TRBJ2-1, with 13 positions matching TRBD2. V was clipped by 6 bases and J by 10 bases; unmatched bases: 15. The CDR3 has 17 residues. CDR3 in DNA: TGTGCCAGCAGCCCTCCCCGGGTACTAGCGGGAGGGGACGAGCAGTTCTTC. Its translation: CASSPPRVLAGGDEQFF.

This clonotype was observed many times. This rearrangement joins TRBV20-1 to TRBJ1-2; D is uncertain. The CDR3 totals 14 residues. CDR1 and CDR2 (germline): DFQATT, SNEGSKA (reference sequence). The V end was cut by 2 bases, the J end by 2 bases, with 12 bases between. Here the CDR3 DNA reads TGCAGTGCTAGAAATCAACTTAACAACTATGGCTACACCTTC. Protein product: CSARNQLNNYGYTF.

V is TRBV18 and J is TRBJ2-7; D call uncertain. Germline V gene lookup returns CDR1 KGHSH and CDR2 LQKENI. This CDR3 is built from 13 residues. The V gene lost 3 bases and the J gene lost 6 bases, with 12 bases spanning the gap. The DNA for the CDR3 is TGTGCCAGCTCACCCCACCCGCCCGTCGAGCAGTACTTC. This translates into CASSPHPPVEQYF.

This clonotype was recorded at least ten times. In DNA, the CDR3 is TGCAGTGCTTTCGAGCGGGCCAAGGCTTACACGCAGTATTTT. Translation: CSAFERAKAYTQYF. The chain has TRBV20-1 and TRBJ2-3, with D possibly matching TRBD2 (6 bases). V lost 5 bases, J lost 9 bases, and 21 bases lay in between. Germline values: CDR1 DFQATT, CDR2 SNEGSKA (reference sequence). This CDR3 has 14 amino acids.

Ten or more counts support this clonotype. This chain links TRBV5-1 with TRBJ2-1; D is undetermined. This CDR3 comprises 16 residues. The V and J ends lost 0 bases and 0 bases respectively, with 10 bases between them. The V gene's germline CDR1 is SGHRS and CDR2 YFSETQ. In nucleotides, the CDR3 is TGCGCCAGCAGCTTGGCTGTGAAGAACTCCTACAATGAGCAGTTCTTC. Translating it yields CASSLAVKNSYNEQFF.

The genes are TRBV7-8 and TRBJ2-6; 9 positions agree with TRBD1. The junction had 14 bases not matched to a gene; V was cut back by 5 bases and J by 6 bases. CDR3 size: 18 residues. Germline loops: CDR1 SGHVS, CDR2 FQNEAQ. Here the CDR3 DNA reads TGTGCCAGCAGCGCCATGGACAGGGGAGGGGGTAAGGCCAACGTCCTGACTTTC. Translated, it gives CASSAMDRGGGKANVLTF.

The sample holds a few counts of this clonotype. The gene calls are TRBV29-1 and TRBJ2-7; D remains ambiguous. CDR1 and CDR2 from the germline V gene are SQVTM and ANQGSEA. The CDR3 extends over 14 amino acids. Trimming stripped 0 bases from V and 2 bases from J, with 11 bases between. The CDR3 DNA sequence: TGCAGCGTTGAAGAGACGGGCAGCCCCTACGAGCAGTACTTC. This gives the protein CSVEETGSPYEQYF.